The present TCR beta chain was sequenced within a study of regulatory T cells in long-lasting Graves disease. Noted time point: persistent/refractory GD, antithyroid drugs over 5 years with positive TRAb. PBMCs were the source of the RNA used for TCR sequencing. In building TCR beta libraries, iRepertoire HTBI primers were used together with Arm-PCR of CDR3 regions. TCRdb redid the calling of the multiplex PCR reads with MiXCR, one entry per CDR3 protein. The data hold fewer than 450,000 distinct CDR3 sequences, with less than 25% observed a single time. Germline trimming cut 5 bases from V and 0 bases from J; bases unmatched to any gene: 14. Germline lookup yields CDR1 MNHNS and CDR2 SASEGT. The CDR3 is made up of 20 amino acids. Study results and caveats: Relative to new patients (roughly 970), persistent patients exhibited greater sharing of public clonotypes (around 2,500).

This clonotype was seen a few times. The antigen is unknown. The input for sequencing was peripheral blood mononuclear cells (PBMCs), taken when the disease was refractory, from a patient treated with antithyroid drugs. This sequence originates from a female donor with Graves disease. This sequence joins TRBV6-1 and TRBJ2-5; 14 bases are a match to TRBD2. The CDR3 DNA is TGTGCCAGCAGTAAAGGGTCCGGGACTAGCGGGAGTCTGTACCAAGAGACCCAGTACTTC. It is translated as CASSKGSGTSGSLYQETQYF.